A selection of T cell receptor beta chains follows, all from one sample in a study of blood T cell repertoires in COVID-19. Assay: immunoSEQ multiplex PCR; the TCRdb copy retains only in-frame clones and omits some. This sample carries some 150,000 clones, 85% to 90% of them seen once, and the ten largest clones take roughly 7.3%. Sequenced: peripheral blood. The receptors originated from a woman older than 75 in a cohort sampled during active or convalescent COVID-19. CDR3s include the opening cysteine and the closing phenylalanine or tryptophan. D genes are given only for firm matches. Clone sizes are given selectively: once, few, many, or a class where the clone is expanded.

d_gene,abundance,v_gene,j_gene,CDR3aa,CDR3nt
NA,NA,TRBV6-7,TRBJ2-1,CASRRSGSSYNEQFF,TGTGCCAGCAGACGTAGCGGTTCCTCCTACAATGAGCAGTTCTTC
NA,NA,TRBV5-1,TRBJ2-5,CASSFSEETQYF,TGCGCCAGCAGCTTTAGCGAAGAGACCCAGTACTTC
NA,once,TRBV5-1,TRBJ1-1,CASSLQGLEAFF,TGCGCCAGCAGCTTACAGGGATTGGAAGCTTTCTTT
NA,NA,TRBV27,TRBJ2-5,CASSFRGRQETQYF,TGTGCCAGCAGTTTCCGGGGGAGGCAAGAGACCCAGTACTTC
TRBD1,NA,TRBV6-5,TRBJ1-1,CASSRGQGAFEAFF,TGTGCCAGCAGCAGAGGACAGGGGGCTTTTGAAGCTTTCTTT
NA,NA,TRBV12-3/TRBV12-4,TRBJ1-2,CASRGQGNYGYTF,TGTGCCAGCAGGGGTCAGGGCAACTATGGCTACACCTTC
NA,NA,TRBV7-9,TRBJ1-3,CASKQDSGNTIYF,TGTGCCAGCAAACAAGACTCTGGAAACACCATATATTTT
TRBD1,NA,TRBV9,TRBJ1-2,CASSQQGVGYGYTF,TGTGCCAGCAGCCAACAGGGGGTAGGCTATGGCTACACCTTC
TRBD2,NA,TRBV29-1,TRBJ2-1,CSVGLGLYGEQFF,TGCAGCGTCGGACTAGGCCTATATGGTGAGCAGTTCTTC
NA,NA,TRBV29-1,TRBJ1-1,CSVAMDSGRTEAFF,TGCAGCGTTGCGATGGACAGCGGGAGGACTGAAGCTTTCTTT
TRBD1,NA,TRBV5-1,TRBJ1-4,CASSQQGSNEKLFF,TGCGCCAGCAGCCAACAGGGGAGTAATGAAAAACTGTTTTTT
NA,NA,TRBV21-1,TRBJ2-7,CANHSDRKGYEQYF,TGTGCCAACCACTCGGACAGGAAAGGCTACGAGCAGTACTTC
TRBD1,once,TRBV3-1/TRBV3-2,TRBJ1-1,CASSLTGASEAFF,TGTGCCAGCAGCCTGACAGGGGCCTCTGAAGCTTTCTTT
TRBD1,NA,TRBV6-2/TRBV6-3,TRBJ1-2,CASSYLSGTGYGYTF,TGTGCCAGCAGTTACCTTTCCGGGACAGGGTATGGCTACACCTTC
TRBD2,few,TRBV24-1,TRBJ2-3,CATSDKNWLAGTPLGTDTQYF,TGTGCCACCAGTGATAAAAATTGGCTAGCGGGGACACCCTTGGGAACAGATACGCAGTATTTT
NA,NA,TRBV12-3/TRBV12-4,TRBJ1-2,CASSFPGAGYTF,TGTGCCAGCAGTTTTCCAGGGGCTGGCTACACCTTC
NA,NA,TRBV19,TRBJ1-3,CASSATAGNTIYF,TGTGCCAGTAGTGCGACAGCAGGAAACACCATATATTTT
TRBD2,NA,TRBV18,TRBJ2-3,CASSPTGTSFADTQYF,TGTGCCAGCTCACCAACCGGGACTAGCTTTGCAGATACGCAGTATTTT
TRBD2,NA,TRBV24-1,TRBJ2-5,CATSDPGRGGGETQYF,TGTGCCACCAGTGATCCCGGCCGGGGGGGCGGGGAGACCCAGTACTTC
TRBD1,few,TRBV6-2/TRBV6-3,TRBJ1-5,CASSSLDRDYSNQPQHF,TGTGCCAGCAGTTCTTTGGACAGGGATTATAGCAATCAGCCCCAGCATTTT
TRBD1,NA,TRBV6-2/TRBV6-3,TRBJ1-1,CASSYTRQGVIGTEAFF,TGTGCCAGCAGTTACACCCGACAGGGGGTAATCGGTACTGAAGCTTTCTTT
TRBD2,NA,TRBV19,TRBJ2-3,CASSIYLAGISRSSTDTQYF,TGTGCCAGTAGTATTTATCTAGCGGGAATATCTCGCTCTAGCACAGATACGCAGTATTTT
TRBD2,NA,TRBV28,TRBJ2-2,CASRRGGTNTGELFF,TGTGCCAGCAGACGCGGGGGGACGAACACCGGGGAGCTGTTTTTT
NA,NA,TRBV7-8,TRBJ1-1,CASSFSLDTEAFF,TGTGCCAGCAGCTTCTCACTGGACACTGAAGCTTTCTTT
TRBD2,NA,TRBV4-2,TRBJ2-2,CASSQDGLGVGELFF,TGTGCCAGCAGCCAAGATGGACTAGGGGTAGGGGAGCTGTTTTTT
NA,NA,TRBV19,TRBJ2-7,CASSPLFDFWSSYEQYF,TGTGCCAGTAGTCCGCTTTTTGACTTCTGGTCCTCCTACGAGCAGTACTTC
NA,NA,TRBV6-5,TRBJ2-5,CASSETYDIQETQYF,TGTGCCAGCAGCGAGACGTACGACATACAAGAGACCCAGTACTTC
TRBD1,NA,TRBV12-3/TRBV12-4,TRBJ2-5,CASSLAGGETQYF,TGTGCCAGCAGTTTGGCAGGGGGAGAGACCCAGTACTTC
NA,NA,TRBV7-9,TRBJ1-2,CASSLAQGILRYGYTF,TGTGCCAGCAGCTTAGCGCAGGGTATCTTGCGCTATGGCTACACCTTC
NA,NA,TRBV7-9,TRBJ2-3,CASSPQGSSTDTQYF,TGTGCCAGCAGCCCCCAGGGCAGTAGCACAGATACGCAGTATTTT
NA,few,TRBV5-1,TRBJ2-7,CASSLGAYEQYF,TGCGCCAGCAGCTTGGGAGCCTACGAGCAGTACTTC
TRBD1,NA,TRBV19,TRBJ1-1,CASREETGTVRVRNTEAFF,TGTGCCAGTAGGGAGGAAACTGGGACAGTGAGGGTTCGGAACACTGAAGCTTTCTTT
TRBD2,NA,TRBV7-2,TRBJ2-7,CASSFSGGAVSYEQYF,TGTGCCAGCAGCTTTAGCGGGGGGGCTGTCTCCTACGAGCAGTACTTC
NA,NA,TRBV19,TRBJ1-5,CASSMAGGGYQPQHF,TGTGCCAGTAGTATGGCTGGGGGGGGATATCAGCCCCAGCATTTT
TRBD2,NA,TRBV4-2,TRBJ2-1,CASSQHGLAGRDSYNEQFF,TGTGCCAGCAGCCAGCACGGACTAGCGGGAAGAGATTCCTACAATGAGCAGTTCTTC
NA,few,TRBV2,TRBJ2-6,CASGNDRPGANVLTF,TGTGCCAGCGGGAATGACAGGCCTGGGGCCAACGTCCTGACTTTC
TRBD1,NA,TRBV19,TRBJ2-7,CASSGTGSRSYEQYF,TGTGCCAGCAGCGGGACAGGGAGCCGATCCTACGAGCAGTACTTC
NA,NA,TRBV21-1,TRBJ1-5,CASSIFWGREICRGNQPQHF,TGTGCCAGCAGCATCTTTTGGGGGCGCGAAATATGTCGAGGCAATCAGCCCCAGCATTTT
NA,NA,TRBV11-2,TRBJ2-7,CASSQWAGYEQYF,TGTGCCAGCAGCCAGTGGGCAGGCTACGAGCAGTACTTC
TRBD2,once,TRBV9,TRBJ2-7,CASSVGLAGVYEQYF,TGTGCCAGCAGCGTAGGGCTAGCGGGGGTGTACGAGCAGTACTTC
TRBD1,NA,TRBV5-1,TRBJ1-5,CASSPAPQGAVGPQHF,TGCGCCAGCAGCCCAGCCCCCCAGGGGGCGGTAGGGCCCCAGCATTTT
NA,few,TRBV11-2,TRBJ1-6,CASSSREVDSPLHF,TGTGCCAGCAGCTCCCGGGAGGTGGATTCACCCCTCCACTTT
NA,NA,TRBV18,TRBJ1-5,CASSPGAGVSQPQHF,TGTGCCAGCTCACCAGGGGCAGGGGTAAGCCAGCCCCAGCATTTT
NA,few,TRBV6-2/TRBV6-3,TRBJ1-2,CASSYSPAGAINYGYTF,TGTGCCAGCAGTTACTCCCCCGCAGGGGCGATCAACTATGGCTACACCTTC
NA,NA,TRBV6-5,TRBJ1-5,CASRGRSNQPQHF,TGTGCCAGCAGGGGCAGGTCCAATCAGCCCCAGCATTTT
TRBD1,NA,TRBV28,TRBJ1-5,CASSHDRGRQPQHF,TGTGCCAGCAGTCACGACAGGGGACGTCAGCCCCAGCATTTT